One sample yielded the 2 T cell receptor beta chains listed below, sequenced in a study of molecular identifiers for immune sequencing clone quantification. TCRdb reprocessed the PCR reads with MiXCR, giving one entry per CDR3 protein. The sample records 550,000 to 750,000 distinct CDR3 sequences, 15% to 20% being singletons. Material: naive CD8+ T cells from blood, with Jurkat cell RNA spiked in. The subset: FACS-sorted CD8+CD4-CCR7+CD45RA+ naive T cells. These receptors originate from a human donor in good health. Some libraries in this study had Jurkat cell RNA spiked in.

This clonotype was seen a few times. J is TRBJ1-1 and V is TRBV11-2; D unclear. The V gene's germline CDR1 is SGHAT and CDR2 FQNNGV. Deletions cut 5 bases from V and 6 bases from J, with 13 bases between. The CDR3 runs 13 residues. CDR3 sequence: CASSPPGSPEAFF. The CDR3 DNA follows: TGTGCCAGCAGCCCCCCCGGTAGCCCTGAAGCTTTCTTT.

The sample holds a few counts of this clonotype. This chain links TRBV7-2 with TRBJ2-2; 10 nucleotides agree with TRBD2. CDR3 length: 17 amino acids. V dropped 6 bases and J dropped 1; count of bases not matched to a gene: 8. Germline values: CDR1 SGHTA, CDR2 FQGNSA. CDR3: CASRKTSGGENTGELFF. In DNA form, the CDR3 reads TGTGCCAGCAGAAAAACAAGCGGGGGGGAGAACACCGGGGAGCTGTTTTTT.